Below are 16 T cell receptor beta chains sequenced from a single sample in a study of T cell responses to AZD1222 COVID-19 vaccine. Repertoires were generated with immunoSEQ multiplex PCR, while TCRdb's copy carries only in-frame clones and drops some. The repertoire holds more than 95,000 clones, with roughly 84% as singletons. This material consisted of peripheral blood, taken 28 days after the second AZD1222 dose. The receptors were gathered from an adult who received the AZD1222 COVID-19 vaccine.

The chain recombines TRBV20-1 with TRBJ2-2; perhaps TRBD2 as D (5 bases). CDR3 length equals 14 residues. CDR1 is DFQATT and CDR2 is SNEGSKA in the germline V gene (reference sequence). Trimming took off 3 bases at V and 2 bases at J, with 10 bases between the two ends. CDR3 loop: CSASSGINTGELFF. CDR3 nucleotides: TGCAGTGCTAGTTCGGGGATAAACACCGGGGAGCTGTTTTTT.

The DNA for the CDR3 is TGTGCCAGCGGCTTCTTCAGGGGGGAGCAGTTCTTC. Its protein is CASGFFRGEQFF. The rearrangement links TRBV6-5 to TRBJ2-1; 7 bases are a match to TRBD1. CDR1 is MNHEY and CDR2 is SVGAGI in the germline V gene. V trimming: 8 bases; J trimming: 10 bases; junction bases outside the gene matches: 8. The CDR3 is made up of 12 amino acids.

The chain couples TRBV5-1 to TRBJ1-1; 7 bases match TRBD1. This CDR3 comprises 17 residues. After removal of 4 bases from V and 0 bases from J, the junction contained 12 bases not matched to a gene. The germline gives CDR1 SGHRS, CDR2 YFSETQ. The CDR3 reads CASSEFPTGPMNTEAFF. CDR3 bases: TGCGCCAGCAGCGAATTCCCGACAGGGCCTATGAACACTGAAGCTTTCTTT.

For the CDR3, the DNA is TGTGCCAGCAGCTTCCAAGGACTAGCGGGGGCATACAATGAGCAGTTCTTC. It codes for CASSFQGLAGAYNEQFF. The genes are TRBV7-2 and TRBJ2-1; 13 bases are a match to TRBD2. The junction had 6 bases not matched to a gene; V was cut back by 3 bases and J by 4 bases. Germline lookup yields CDR1 SGHTA and CDR2 FQGNSA. CDR3 length: 17 amino acids.

The chain employs TRBV15 and TRBJ1-3, with no clear D. Between the trimmed V and J ends, which lost 9 bases and 0 bases, there was a span of 9 bases. The CDR3 consists of 13 residues. In germline, CDR1 is LNHNV, CDR2 YYDKDF (reference sequence). This CDR3 is CATSSLSGNTIYF. The CDR3 DNA sequence: TGTGCCACAAGTTCGCTCTCTGGAAACACCATATATTTT.

The chain employs TRBV7-2 and TRBJ1-1; no definite D call. The CDR3 covers 12 residues. In germline, CDR1 is SGHTA, CDR2 FQGNSA. The V and J ends lost 6 bases and 4 bases respectively, with 9 bases between them. The DNA for the CDR3 is TGTGCCAGCAGTAGGTTTTCCACTGAAGCTTTCTTT. Translated, it gives CASSRFSTEAFF.

This clone was seen a single time. V and J are TRBV6-1 and TRBJ1-1; no firm D call. This CDR3 comprises 14 residues. V was clipped by 3 bases and J by 7 bases, with 15 bases between them. Germline CDR1 is MNHNS and CDR2 is SASEGT. The CDR3 loop reads CASSDDGGQNEAFF. The CDR3 nucleotides are TGTGCCAGCAGTGACGACGGAGGGCAGAATGAAGCTTTCTTT.

The chain employs TRBV19 and TRBJ2-1, with TRBD2 identical over 9 bases. Per the germline V gene, CDR1 is LNHDA and CDR2 is SQIVND (reference sequence). Unmatched junction bases numbered 10, after V lost 7 bases and J lost 0 bases. The CDR3 is 17 amino acids. The CDR3 protein is CASTICGRELSYNEQFF. The CDR3 DNA is TGTGCCAGTACAATCTGCGGGAGGGAACTCTCCTACAATGAGCAGTTCTTC.

This chain connects TRBV21-1 to TRBJ2-5; TRBD1, as called in the table, went unchecked against the DNA. TRBV21-1 is recorded as a pseudogene. The CDR3 extends over 15 amino acids. CDR3 in amino acids: CASSNRQGVNETQYF. CDR3 nucleotide sequence: TGTGCCAGCAGCAATCGGCAGGGGGTTAACGAGACCCAGTACTTC.

The chain has TRBV7-6 and TRBJ2-3; no reliable D call. Germline CDR1 is SGHVS and CDR2 is FNYEAQ. There are 15 residues in the CDR3. Trimming removed 7 bases at V and 4 bases at J, with 18 bases between. The CDR3 DNA follows: TGTGCCAGCACCCCCTCCAGGAACTACGCAGATACGCAGTATTTT. Amino acid sequence: CASTPSRNYADTQYF.

This clone appeared a few times. Written as DNA, the CDR3 is TGTGCCATCAGAGAACCGACAGGCAACCCTTATGGCTACACCTTC. Translating it yields CAIREPTGNPYGYTF. The chain uses TRBV10-3 and TRBJ1-2, with D possibly TRBD1 on 6 matching bases. This CDR3 has 15 residues. Germline CDR1 and CDR2: ENHRY and SYGVKD. V was trimmed by 6 bases and J by 5 bases, leaving 19 bases between them.

The CDR3 DNA reads as TGTGCCAGCAGTTATCCGGGGTTGGCGATGGGCACCGGGGAGCTGTTTTTT. Its translation: CASSYPGLAMGTGELFF. The chain is built from TRBV6-2 or TRBV6-3 and TRBJ2-2; D is perhaps TRBD2 (5 bases). Germline V CDR1 and CDR2: MNHEY, SVGEGT. The CDR3 runs 17 residues. V dropped 3 bases and J dropped 4 bases, with 18 bases sitting between them.

V and J are TRBV5-5 and TRBJ1-6; 8 bases are a match to TRBD1. This CDR3 region has 17 residues. With V trimmed by 2 bases and J by 0 bases, 4 bases remained unmatched. The germline gives CDR1 SGHKS, CDR2 YYEKEE (reference sequence). CDR3 nucleotide sequence: TGTGCCAGCAGCTTTGGCCAGGGGGCCTCCTATAATTCACCCCTCCACTTT. Its protein product is CASSFGQGASYNSPLHF.

There are a few counts of this clone. This chain joins TRBV7-2 and TRBJ2-3; D remains unclear. V lost 1 base, J lost 1 base, and 6 bases lay in between. The CDR3 runs 14 residues. Germline V gene data show CDR1 as SGHTA and CDR2 as FQGNSA. The chain's CDR3 is CASSLGAGTDTQYF. The CDR3 nucleotides read TGTGCCAGCAGCTTAGGGGCGGGCACAGATACGCAGTATTTT.

The CDR3 DNA sequence: TGTGCCAGCAGCTTATCGGTGGGGCAGGGGAACTACGAGCAGTACTTC. This encodes CASSLSVGQGNYEQYF. This chain connects TRBV7-2 to TRBJ2-7, with a weak D call TRBD1 (6 bases). CDR1 and CDR2 (germline): SGHTA, FQGNSA. The CDR3 is made up of 16 amino acids. Trimming left V 2 bases short and J 3 bases short, with 17 bases between.

This clone was seen once. The J gene is TRBJ2-5, the V gene TRBV19; no reliable D call. Germline values: CDR1 LNHDA, CDR2 SQIVND (reference sequence). The CDR3 covers 13 residues. The ends were cut back, 5 bases at V and 2 bases at J, with 9 bases in the middle. The CDR3 protein is CASSLSSQETQYF. CDR3 coding DNA: TGTGCCAGTAGTCTCTCTAGTCAAGAGACCCAGTACTTC.